Shown below are 3 T cell receptor beta chains from a single sample sequenced in a study of identical twins. One entry per CDR3 protein, called by TCRdb with MiXCR from the 5' RACE reads. This sample has hundreds of thousands of distinct CDR3 sequences; 15% to 20% occur once, and the top ten carry approximately 14%. These data also formed part of another study, on T cells expressing NK-cell markers.

The sequencing sample was made of PBMCs. These TCRs come from a young woman in good health.

This clonotype was seen once. The chain combines TRBV11-2 with TRBJ2-7, with D possibly being TRBD1 (5 bases). V lost 3 bases and J lost 3, with 12 bases in between. The CDR3 sequence is 14 residues long. The V gene's germline CDR1 is SGHAT and CDR2 FQNNGV. CDR3 nucleotide sequence: TGTGCCAGCAGCTTCATCAGGGCAAGCTACGAGCAGTACTTC. Protein: CASSFIRASYEQYF.

CDR3 nucleotide sequence: TGTGCCAGTAGTCGGGGAACAAATCCGACAGGAGGTGGCTACACCTTC. This codes for CASSRGTNPTGGGYTF. The J gene is TRBJ1-2, the V gene TRBV19; D possibly corresponds to TRBD1 (6 bases). The CDR3 is 16 residues long. Germline V gives CDR1 LNHDA, CDR2 SQIVND (reference sequence). Trimming pared 5 bases from V and 7 bases from J, leaving 23 bases between.

In DNA, the CDR3 is TGTGCCAGCAGCCCCCTCTGGGGTGCGGGGGAGGCTGAGCAGTTCTTC. Translated: CASSPLWGAGEAEQFF. This sequence joins TRBV6-1 and TRBJ2-1; 7 bases map to TRBD2. With V trimmed by 6 bases and J by 9 bases, 17 bases remained unmatched. In germline, CDR1 is MNHNS, CDR2 SASEGT. CDR3 length equals 16 residues.